Below, 26 T cell receptor beta chains from the same sample are listed, as sequenced in a study of cytomegalovirus exposure and HLA in healthy donors. Data came from immunoSEQ multiplex PCR; TCRdb stores just in-frame clones and leaves some out. Of about 220,000 clones in the sample, 85% to 95% were seen once. Sequencing was done on a sample of PBMCs. The receptors stem from a woman younger than 30 in good health and CMV-seronegative.

This chain joins TRBV5-1 and TRBJ2-1; possible D gene TRBD2, 6 bases. This CDR3 contains 12 residues. V lost 7 bases and J lost 12, with 17 bases in between. CDR1 is SGHRS, CDR2 YFSETQ, per germline. The CDR3 sequence is CASGIGSAGQFF. The CDR3 nucleotides are TGCGCCAGCGGCATCGGGTCAGCGGGGCAGTTCTTC.

The chain uses TRBV5-8 and TRBJ1-1; D uncertain. V was trimmed by 1 base and J by 6 bases, leaving 10 bases between them. This CDR3 has 13 residues. Per germline, CDR1 SGHTS and CDR2 YDEGEE. The CDR3, as DNA: TGTGCCAGCAGCTTGTTAAGAACAGCTGAAGCTTTCTTT. Its translation is CASSLLRTAEAFF.

The table lists this clone with a few counts. CDR3 sequence: CASERPGGLKETQYF. For the CDR3, the DNA is TGTGCCAGCGAGAGACCAGGGGGGCTTAAGGAGACCCAGTACTTC. The chain has TRBV6-1 and TRBJ2-5, with D possibly matching TRBD1 (7 bases). Germline V CDR1 and CDR2: MNHNS, SASEGT. The CDR3 consists of 15 residues. V was shortened by 8 bases and J by 5 bases, with 21 bases between the two germline ends.

V is TRBV5-1 and J is TRBJ2-7; 14 bases are a match to TRBD2. The CDR3 is 15 amino acids. The junction had 6 bases not matched to a gene; V was cut back by 4 bases and J by 6 bases. Germline values: CDR1 SGHRS, CDR2 YFSETQ. This CDR3 reads CASSPPGLAGVEQYF. DNA of the CDR3: TGCGCCAGCAGCCCTCCGGGACTAGCGGGAGTCGAGCAGTACTTC.

This chain links TRBV5-5 with TRBJ1-5, with D perhaps matching TRBD1 (5 bases). V dropped 0 bases and J dropped 3 bases, with 10 bases sitting between them. The germline gives CDR1 SGHKS, CDR2 YYEKEE (reference sequence). The CDR3 is 15 residues long. This CDR3 reads CASSLDGGPNQPQHF. The CDR3 DNA reads as TGTGCCAGCAGCTTGGACGGGGGACCCAATCAGCCCCAGCATTTT.

The chain combines TRBV18 with TRBJ1-1; the D gene is possibly TRBD1 (6 bases). CDR1 and CDR2 from the germline V gene are KGHSH and LQKENI. Trimming cost V 8 bases and J 4 bases, with 20 bases left between them. The CDR3 totals 15 residues. The CDR3 DNA reads TGTGCCAGCACTCCCTTAGGAATAGGGGGCACTGAAGCTTTCTTT. It codes for CASTPLGIGGTEAFF.

The chain employs TRBV28 and TRBJ2-1; no definite D call. Germline lookup yields CDR1 MDHEN and CDR2 SYDVKM. CDR3 size: 14 residues. Trimming took off 7 bases at V and 9 bases at J, with 19 bases between the two ends. The CDR3 sequence: CASTMEAPTPEQFF. In DNA, the CDR3 is TGTGCCAGCACCATGGAAGCGCCCACACCTGAGCAGTTCTTC. Looking up the rest from reference TRBV28 and TRBJ2-1 gives the full variable domain: DVKVTQSSRYLVKRTGEKVFLECVQDMDHENMFWYRQDPGLGLRLIYFSYDVKMKEKGDIPEGYSVSREKKERFSLILESASTNQTSMYLCASTMEAPTPEQFFGPGTRLTVL.

This clone was recorded only once. The rearrangement joins TRBV9 to TRBJ2-1; TRBD2 might be the D (6 bases). This CDR3 has 17 amino acids. Germline lookup yields CDR1 SGDLS and CDR2 YYNGEE. Trimming pared 4 bases from V and 5 bases from J, leaving 22 bases between. The CDR3 region is CASSHTRLGLLNNEQFF. Here the CDR3 DNA reads TGTGCCAGCAGCCATACCCGGCTGGGACTCCTAAACAATGAGCAGTTCTTC.

This clone is a singleton in its sample. The gene calls are TRBV30 and TRBJ2-1; 11 bases fit TRBD2. CDR1 and CDR2 from the germline V gene are GTSNPN and SVGIG (reference sequence). V shed 6 bases, J shed 0 bases, and the junction held 16 bases outside the gene matches. The CDR3 runs to 19 residues. This CDR3 is CACYPGLAVAQSSYNEQFF. The CDR3 DNA is TGTGCCTGCTACCCGGGACTAGCGGTGGCACAAAGCTCCTACAATGAGCAGTTCTTC.

The chain links TRBV19 to TRBJ1-2, with 7 bases lining up with TRBD1. V shed 3 bases and J 4 bases; nucleotides not matched to a gene: 5. This CDR3 is 14 amino acids long. The germline V gene encodes CDR1 LNHDA and CDR2 SQIVND (reference sequence). As DNA, the CDR3 is TGTGCCAGTAGTATCCGGCAGGGGGTCTATGGCTACACCTTC. Its translation is CASSIRQGVYGYTF.

The CDR3 sequence is CASSLGHGYTF. The CDR3 DNA reads as TGCGCCAGCAGCCTAGGACACGGCTACACCTTC. The chain recombines TRBV4-1 with TRBJ1-2; possible D gene TRBD1, 5 bases. There are 11 residues in the CDR3. CDR1 is MGHRA and CDR2 is YSYEKL in the germline V gene. Trimming shortened V by 4 bases and J by 8 bases, and 8 bases separated the two germline ends.

This sequence joins TRBV9 and TRBJ2-3; 8 bases agree with TRBD2. The J segment lost 3 bases and the V segment lost 4 bases, leaving 7 bases of the junction unmatched. The length of the CDR3 is 15 residues. The germline V gene encodes CDR1 SGDLS and CDR2 YYNGEE. This chain's CDR3 is CASSRAGVGTDTQYF. The CDR3 nucleotides are TGTGCCAGCAGCCGAGCGGGAGTAGGTACAGATACGCAGTATTTT.

The count of this clone is one. This chain connects TRBV11-2 to TRBJ2-2, with 7 bases lining up with TRBD1. CDR1 and CDR2 from the germline V gene are SGHAT and FQNNGV. With 5 bases clipped from V and 0 bases from J, the junction kept 6 bases outside the gene matches. This CDR3 spans 16 amino acids. CDR3 coding DNA: TGTGCCAGCAGCCCCCGGGACAGCGCGAACACCGGGGAGCTGTTTTTT. Residues: CASSPRDSANTGELFF.

This clone has just one count. The rearrangement links TRBV28 to TRBJ2-7; D not certain. Germline-derived CDR1 and CDR2 are MDHEN and SYDVKM. With 1 base removed from V and 0 bases from J, the gap between germline ends came to 7 bases. The CDR3 has 14 amino acids. In nucleotides, the CDR3 is TGTGCCAGCAGTTTATCTGGCAGCTCCTACGAGCAGTACTTC. As protein: CASSLSGSSYEQYF.

This chain links TRBV13 with TRBJ1-1, with D possibly TRBD1 on 5 matching bases. Trimming stripped 8 bases from V and 4 bases from J, with 14 bases between. Germline loops: CDR1 PRHDT, CDR2 FYEKMQ (reference sequence). CDR3 length: 13 residues. CDR3: CASAGEGSTEAFF. The CDR3 DNA is TGTGCCAGCGCCGGGGAGGGGAGCACTGAAGCTTTCTTT.

The genes are TRBV6-5 and TRBJ2-3; TRBD1 agrees at 9 bases. CDR3 length: 16 residues. The junction had 6 bases not matched to a gene; V was cut back by 2 bases and J by 3 bases. From germline, CDR1 is MNHEY and CDR2 SVGAGI. The CDR3 here is CASSYLPGQGTDTQYF. The CDR3 DNA sequence: TGTGCCAGCAGTTACCTCCCGGGACAGGGTACAGATACGCAGTATTTT.

The chain has TRBV21-1 and TRBJ1-5; the table's D call TRBD1 went unverified against the DNA. TRBV21-1 counts as a pseudogene. The CDR3 spans 18 residues. CDR3 coding DNA: TGTGCCAGCAGCAAAACCCCGACAGGGGGCTATGGCAATCAGCCCCAGCATTTT. Translated: CASSKTPTGGYGNQPQHF.

The DNA for the CDR3 is TGCGCCAGCAGCCAGTCACCGGGTTTCACCGGGGAGCTGTTTTTT. Translation: CASSQSPGFTGELFF. The genes are TRBV4-1 and TRBJ2-2; D not resolved. V lost 3 bases and J 4 bases, leaving 12 bases between the germline ends. The CDR3 loop spans 15 amino acids. The germline gives CDR1 MGHRA, CDR2 YSYEKL.

V and J are TRBV5-5 and TRBJ1-5; TRBD1 is a possible D gene (6 bases). Per germline, CDR1 SGHKS and CDR2 YYEKEE (reference sequence). Trimming removed 0 bases at V and 7 bases at J, with 11 bases between. The CDR3 length is 14 residues. The CDR3 coding sequence is TGTGCCAGCAGCTTGGACAGGGCCGACCAGCCCCAGCATTTT. Protein product: CASSLDRADQPQHF.

V usage is TRBV7-2 and J usage is TRBJ2-1, with 11 bases aligning to TRBD2. The CDR3 length is 15 residues. The germline gives CDR1 SGHTA, CDR2 FQGNSA. The V gene end was trimmed by 2 bases and the J gene end by 4 bases; junction bases not matched to a gene: 1. The CDR3 sequence: CASSLTSGGYNEQFF. The DNA of the CDR3 is TGTGCCAGCAGCTTAACTAGCGGGGGTTACAATGAGCAGTTCTTC.

The genes are TRBV7-8 and TRBJ2-1, with D perhaps matching TRBD2 (5 bases). Germline V gene lookup returns CDR1 SGHVS and CDR2 FQNEAQ. V was pared by 4 bases and J by 7 bases, with 17 bases between. CDR3 size: 15 residues. The CDR3 nucleotides read TGTGCCAGCAGCTCAGCGAGAGGGCCTGGGAATGAGCAGTTCTTC. Amino acids: CASSSARGPGNEQFF.

This clone appeared once. For the CDR3, the DNA is TGTGCCAGCAGTTACTCCACTGCGGGCGGGGAAGCTTTCTTT. This sequence encodes CASSYSTAGGEAFF. The chain recombines TRBV6-5 with TRBJ1-1; D not certain. CDR3 length: 14 residues. The ends were cut back, 0 bases at V and 8 bases at J, with 13 bases in the middle. Germline values: CDR1 MNHEY, CDR2 SVGAGI.

Only a few counts were recorded for this clone. The genes are TRBV6-1 and TRBJ2-3; 14 bases line up with TRBD2. The CDR3 totals 15 residues. Germline V gene data show CDR1 as MNHNS and CDR2 as SASEGT. V lost 8 bases, J lost 4 bases, and 5 bases stayed unmatched. The CDR3 DNA follows: TGTGCCAGCCGCAGACTAGCGGGAGGGTCAGATACGCAGTATTTT. This gives the protein CASRRLAGGSDTQYF.

V gene TRBV7-2 combines with J gene TRBJ2-2; 7 nucleotides match TRBD1. Germline V gene sequence: CDR1 SGHTA, CDR2 FQGNSA. J was trimmed by 0 bases and V by 1 base; bases with no gene match: 5. The CDR3 has 17 residues. CDR3 sequence (DNA): TGTGCCAGCAGCTTAGTAGGGGGCGGAGCGAACACCGGGGAGCTGTTTTTT. Protein: CASSLVGGGANTGELFF.

The chain employs TRBV29-1 and TRBJ2-1; D is perhaps TRBD2 (7 bases). Germline V CDR1 and CDR2: SQVTM, ANQGSEA. Trimming pared 5 bases from V and 8 bases from J, leaving 10 bases between. The CDR3 contains 11 residues. CDR3 amino acids: CSVRGADEQFF. In DNA form, the CDR3 reads TGCAGCGTTCGGGGGGCCGATGAGCAGTTCTTC.

The chain uses TRBV6-4 and TRBJ1-1; 7 positions match TRBD1. The V and J ends lost 2 bases and 5 bases, in that order; junction bases with no gene match: 8. CDR3 length: 15 amino acids. CDR1 is MRHNA, CDR2 SNTAGT, per germline. The CDR3 here is CASSDIPGGWTEAFF. The DNA for the CDR3 is TGTGCCAGCAGTGACATCCCAGGGGGTTGGACTGAAGCTTTCTTT.